The 15 T cell receptor beta chains presented below share a single source sample, sequenced in a study of cytomegalovirus exposure and HLA in healthy donors. PCR was performed using 60 Vbeta and 13 Jbeta primers. Sequenced by immunoSEQ multiplex PCR; TCRdb stores in-frame clones only, minus some. The table includes roughly 140,000 clones, about 80% detected once. The sample comprised PBMCs. The source of these receptors is a young man in good health and CMV-seropositive.

The V call is TRBV9, the J call TRBJ1-6; 7 bases match TRBD1. V trimming: 0 bases; J trimming: 8 bases; junction bases outside the gene matches: 5. Germline V gene sequence: CDR1 SGDLS, CDR2 YYNGEE. The CDR3 sequence is 15 residues long. The CDR3 is CASSVGEGAYSPLHF. In DNA form, the CDR3 reads TGTGCCAGCAGCGTAGGAGAGGGGGCTTATTCACCCCTCCACTTT.

The chain uses TRBV7-8 and TRBJ2-2, with D possibly TRBD1 on 6 matching bases. V was trimmed by 1 base and J by 6 bases, leaving 12 bases between them. The CDR3 runs to 15 residues. Germline V gene data show CDR1 as SGHVS and CDR2 as FQNEAQ. CDR3 coding DNA: TGTGCCAGCAGCTTAGTTCAGGGGATTGCCGGGGAGCTGTTTTTT. It encodes CASSLVQGIAGELFF.

This clone was seen a single time. The genes are TRBV5-5 and TRBJ1-5; no definite D call. CDR1 is SGHKS, CDR2 YYEKEE, per germline (reference sequence). Trimming removed 0 bases from V and 1 base from J, with 5 bases in between. This CDR3 contains 14 residues. The CDR3 nucleotides are TGTGCCAGCAGCTTGGGAACAAGCAATCAGCCCCAGCATTTT. This gives the protein CASSLGTSNQPQHF.

The V call is TRBV11-2, the J call TRBJ2-5; TRBD2 matches at 7 bases. CDR3 length: 14 residues. Per germline, CDR1 SGHAT and CDR2 FQNNGV. V was clipped by 5 bases and J by 5 bases; unmatched bases: 8. CDR3 DNA: TGTGCCAGCAGCCGCTCCACTAGCGTGGAGACCCAGTACTTC. The encoded protein is CASSRSTSVETQYF. Variable domain in full (rest from reference TRBV11-2 and TRBJ2-5): EAGVAQSPRYKIIEKRQSVAFWCNPISGHATLYWYQQILGQGPKLLIQFQNNGVVDDSQLPKDRFSAERLKGVDSTLKIQPAKLEDSAVYLCASSRSTSVETQYFGPGTRLLVL.

This clone was seen once. The V gene is TRBV7-6, the J gene TRBJ2-2; 8 positions match TRBD1. V was pared by 6 bases and J by 4 bases, with 4 bases of the junction left unmatched. Germline V gene lookup returns CDR1 SGHVS and CDR2 FNYEAQ. The CDR3 is made up of 14 amino acids. The CDR3 DNA follows: TGTGCCAGCAGTCGACAGGGGACCACCGGGGAGCTGTTTTTT. Its translation is CASSRQGTTGELFF.

The chain couples TRBV12-5 to TRBJ1-2; D remains ambiguous. This CDR3 comprises 12 residues. Between the trimmed V and J ends, which lost 6 bases and 5 bases, there was a span of 10 bases. Germline CDR1 reads LGHNT; CDR2 reads FRNRAP. In DNA form, the CDR3 reads TGTGCTAGTGGCCCTCGTCGGTATGGCTACACCTTC. It yields the protein CASGPRRYGYTF.

The genes are TRBV9 and TRBJ2-2; 10 bases align to TRBD1. Germline V CDR1 and CDR2: SGDLS, YYNGEE. The junction had 13 bases not matched to a gene; V was cut back by 4 bases and J by 4 bases. This CDR3 is 18 amino acids long. The CDR3 DNA sequence: TGTGCCAGCAGCTCATACCCCCGAGGACAGGGGGGCACCGGGGAGCTGTTTTTT. This encodes CASSSYPRGQGGTGELFF. The full variable domain, completed using reference TRBV9 and TRBJ2-2, is DSGVTQTPKHLITATGQRVTLRCSPRSGDLSVYWYQQSLDQGLQFLIQYYNGEERAKGNILERFSAQQFPDLHSELNLSSLELGDSALYFCASSSYPRGQGGTGELFFGEGSRLTVL.

The V and J genes are TRBV7-9 and TRBJ1-3, with 7 bases identical to TRBD1. Germline CDR1 and CDR2: SEHNR and FQNEAQ (reference sequence). With 0 bases clipped from V and 2 bases from J, the junction kept 10 bases outside the gene matches. The CDR3 contains 18 residues. The CDR3 bases are TGTGCCAGCAGCTTAGCCTTCGACAGGGACCGACCTGGAAACACCATATATTTT. Amino acid sequence: CASSLAFDRDRPGNTIYF.

This clone was recorded once. The CDR3 DNA is TGTGCCAGTAGTCCAGGAGGGGCTTCTTACGAGCAGTACTTC. Encoded protein: CASSPGGASYEQYF. V and J are TRBV19 and TRBJ2-7, with a possible D match to TRBD2 (6 bases). CDR3 length equals 14 residues. Trimming shortened V by 5 bases and J by 4 bases, and 15 bases separated the two germline ends. CDR1 LNHDA and CDR2 SQIVND come from the germline V gene (reference sequence).

V usage is TRBV15 and J usage is TRBJ1-1, with 7 bases identical to TRBD1. V lost 3 bases, J lost 11 bases, and 6 bases stayed unmatched. The CDR3 runs to 12 residues. Looked up from germline, CDR1 is LNHNV and CDR2 is YYDKDF (reference sequence). The CDR3 protein is CATSSINRGAFF. DNA of the CDR3: TGTGCCACCAGCAGTATAAACAGGGGCGCTTTCTTT.

The genes are TRBV4-1 and TRBJ1-1; D gene unclear. This CDR3 contains 15 residues. Germline CDR1 and CDR2: MGHRA and YSYEKL. V was shortened by 0 bases and J by 1 base, with 9 bases between the two germline ends. The CDR3 nucleotides read TGCGCCAGCAGCCAAGAATCGAGTCGGAACACTGAAGCTTTCTTT. Translation: CASSQESSRNTEAFF.

The chain combines TRBV5-4 with TRBJ2-7; TRBD2 matches 11 bases. CDR1 and CDR2 from the germline V gene are SGHNT and YYREEE (reference sequence). V was clipped by 3 bases and J by 1 base; unmatched bases: 3. This CDR3 region has 15 residues. CDR3 in DNA: TGTGCCAGCAGCTGGGGACTAGCGGTTTCCTACGAGCAGTACTTC. Protein product: CASSWGLAVSYEQYF.

V usage is TRBV10-3 and J usage is TRBJ1-1; unclear D gene. The CDR3 is 14 amino acids. Germline V gives CDR1 ENHRY, CDR2 SYGVKD. Trimming removed 6 bases from V and 0 bases from J, with 11 bases in between. The CDR3 protein is CAIRKAGLNTEAFF. The CDR3 DNA reads as TGTGCCATCAGAAAAGCCGGTCTGAACACTGAAGCTTTCTTT.

The table lists this clone with a few counts. The chain couples TRBV5-1 to TRBJ2-2; TRBD2 might be the D (5 bases). CDR1 is SGHRS, CDR2 YFSETQ, per germline. The CDR3 loop spans 16 amino acids. Trimming removed 2 bases at V and 0 bases at J, with 11 bases between. This CDR3 reads CASSFRSGTNTGELFF. CDR3 sequence (DNA): TGCGCCAGCAGCTTCCGCAGCGGAACGAACACCGGGGAGCTGTTTTTT.

The rearrangement joins TRBV6-6 to TRBJ2-7, with a weak D call TRBD2 (5 bases). The V gene lost 6 bases and the J gene lost 5 bases, with 14 bases spanning the gap. The length of the CDR3 is 13 residues. CDR1 and CDR2 (germline): MNHNY, SVGAGI (reference sequence). The CDR3 protein is CASSPPGFDEQYF. The CDR3 coding sequence is TGTGCCAGCAGCCCACCGGGGTTCGACGAGCAGTACTTC.